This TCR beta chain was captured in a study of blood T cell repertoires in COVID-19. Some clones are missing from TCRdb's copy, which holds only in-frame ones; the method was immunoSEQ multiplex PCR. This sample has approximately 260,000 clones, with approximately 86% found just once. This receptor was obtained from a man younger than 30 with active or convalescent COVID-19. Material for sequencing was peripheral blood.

The CDR3 DNA is TGTGCCAGTAGTATTGATCTAGCGGGGAATGAGCAGTTCTTC. Its translation is CASSIDLAGNEQFF. V usage is TRBV19 and J usage is TRBJ2-1, with 9 bases matching TRBD2. This CDR3 region has 14 residues. Per germline, CDR1 LNHDA and CDR2 SQIVND (reference sequence). With 3 bases clipped from V and 7 bases from J, the junction kept 4 bases outside the gene matches.